This TCR beta chain was obtained from a study of regulatory T cells in long-lasting Graves disease. Time point indicated: persistent/refractory GD, antithyroid drugs over 5 years with positive TRAb. Following extraction of RNA from PBMCs, that RNA was used to make the TCR library. Construction of the TCR beta libraries employed iRepertoire HTBI primers in conjunction with Arm-PCR of CDR3 regions. TCRdb analysed the multiplex PCR reads with MiXCR anew, one entry per CDR3 protein. The profile shows 500,000 to 800,000 distinct CDR3 sequences, roughly 30% of them singletons. The source of this sequence is a female donor with Graves disease. This sample comprised peripheral blood mononuclear cells (PBMCs), obtained when the disease was refractory, from a patient treated with antithyroid drugs.

The CDR3 DNA is TGTGCCAGCAGGGGACAGGGTCCTAACTATGGCTACACCTTC. Its protein product is CASRGQGPNYGYTF. This chain uses TRBV6-1 with TRBJ1-2, with 9 bases lining up with TRBD1. CDR3 size: 14 residues. Germline V gene lookup returns CDR1 MNHNS and CDR2 SASEGT. V was pared by 6 bases and J by 0 bases, with 2 bases of the junction left unmatched.